The 28 T cell receptor beta chains below come from one sample, sequenced in a study of T-cell reconstitution after alpha-beta-depleted transplantation in children. During its preparation, the TCRbeta library received unique molecular identifiers. Using its own MiXCR run on the PCR reads, TCRdb lists one record per CDR3 protein. The table has hundreds of thousands of distinct CDR3 sequences, 10% to 15% seen once. Sequencing used PBMCs, obtained before TCRalphabeta/CD19-depleted stem cell transplant. The receptors were sampled from a girl between 2 and 10 years old with congenital amegakaryocytic thrombocytopenia, due to receive a stem cell transplant.

Concerning this clonotype itself: It may be a read error: a sequence one base away is much more abundant. The rearrangement uses TRBV12-3 or TRBV12-4 and TRBJ2-3; possibly TRBD2 for D (5 bases). The CDR3 extends over 16 amino acids. DNA for the CDR3: TGTGCCAGCAGTTTAGCCGGCTATCCTAGCACAGATACGCGGTATTTT. This sequence encodes CASSLAGYPSTDTRYF.

This clonotype has a handful of counts. The CDR3 reads CASISDYPDTQYF. CDR3 coding DNA: TGTGCCAGCATCAGCGATTACCCAGATACGCAGTATTTT. V is TRBV7-9 and J is TRBJ2-3; no firm D call. CDR3 size: 13 residues. Germline V gene sequence: CDR1 SEHNR, CDR2 FQNEAQ (reference sequence). V lost 7 bases to trimming and J lost 4 bases, with 12 bases between them.

In DNA, the CDR3 is TGCGCCAGCAGCCTTCTAGGGGGGGAATCAGGCGGCTACACCTTC. It is translated as CASSLLGGESGGYTF. The J gene is TRBJ1-2, the V gene TRBV4-1, with a possible D match to TRBD1 (6 bases). CDR3 length: 15 residues. V was pared by 4 bases and J by 8 bases, with 20 bases between. The V gene's germline CDR1 is MGHRA and CDR2 YSYEKL.

The sample holds one count of this clonotype. V is TRBV20-1 and J is TRBJ2-7; D gene ambiguous. Per germline, CDR1 DFQATT and CDR2 SNEGSKA (reference sequence). V lost 8 bases and J 4 bases, leaving 18 bases between the germline ends. The CDR3 covers 13 residues. CDR3 coding DNA: TGCAGTCCCAGGACGGTAGGTCGATACGAGCAGTACTTC. Translating it yields CSPRTVGRYEQYF.

The chain combines TRBV20-1 with TRBJ1-6, with 7 nucleotides matching TRBD1. The V gene's germline CDR1 is DFQATT and CDR2 SNEGSKA (reference sequence). V was clipped by 6 bases and J by 14 bases; unmatched bases: 16. The CDR3 loop spans 14 amino acids. For the CDR3, the DNA is TGCAGTGCCCCGCTAAACGACAGGGCTTTGTCCCTCCACTTT. Translation gives CSAPLNDRALSLHF.

In this sample, this clonotype turned up many times. The chain employs TRBV28 and TRBJ2-3, with TRBD2 matching 8 bases. CDR3 length equals 16 residues. Germline loops: CDR1 MDHEN, CDR2 SYDVKM. The V gene end was trimmed by 9 bases and the J gene end by 4 bases; junction bases not matched to a gene: 15. CDR3 sequence (DNA): TGTGCCAGTCGGATCGGGGGGGCCTTTGTCCCAGATACGCAGTATTTT. Translating it yields CASRIGGAFVPDTQYF.

This clonotype was detected many times. This chain joins TRBV6-5 and TRBJ1-2; maybe TRBD1 (6 bases). The V gene lost 11 bases and the J gene lost 4 bases, with 14 bases spanning the gap. Germline V gene lookup returns CDR1 MNHEY and CDR2 SVGAGI. The CDR3 contains 12 residues. The CDR3 loop reads CASRTELYGYTF. For the CDR3, the DNA is TGTGCCTCACGGACAGAGCTCTATGGCTACACCTTC.

The chain recombines TRBV7-8 with TRBJ1-4; weak D call: TRBD1 (6 bases). Per germline, CDR1 SGHVS and CDR2 FQNEAQ. This CDR3 contains 16 residues. V lost 5 bases, J lost 4 bases, and 17 bases lay in between. CDR3 in DNA: TGTGCCAGCAGCCAGAGGACAGTTCGTTTTAATGAAAAACTGTTTTTT. Protein: CASSQRTVRFNEKLFF.

This clonotype was counted only a few times. The rearrangement links TRBV20-1 to TRBJ2-1; the match to TRBD2 covers 9 bases. The trim removed 0 bases at V and 4 bases at J, leaving 10 bases unmatched. This CDR3 is 17 amino acids long. Germline CDR1 and CDR2: DFQATT and SNEGSKA (reference sequence). The CDR3 loop reads CSARDSGRPIVYNEQFF. CDR3 in DNA: TGCAGTGCTAGAGACAGCGGGAGGCCCATCGTATACAATGAGCAGTTCTTC.

This clonotype has just a few counts. V and J are TRBV11-1 and TRBJ2-3, with TRBD2 matching over 13 bases. J gave up 3 bases and V 2 bases, and 14 bases lay outside the gene matches. Germline lookup yields CDR1 SGHAT and CDR2 FQDESV (reference sequence). The length of the CDR3 is 20 residues. CDR3 amino acids: CASSLPSSLAGGHLTDTQYF. Written as DNA, the CDR3 is TGTGCCAGCAGCTTACCCTCCTCACTAGCGGGAGGGCATCTGACAGATACGCAGTATTTT.

This clonotype occurred many times. The chain has TRBV3-1 and TRBJ2-1, with 7 bases matching TRBD2. The V gene end was trimmed by 0 bases and the J gene end by 6 bases; junction bases not matched to a gene: 11. The CDR3 spans 17 residues. Germline lookup yields CDR1 LGHDT and CDR2 YNNKEL (reference sequence). DNA for the CDR3: TGTGCCAGCAGCCAAGATGATATGGCGGGAGACGGCAATGAGCAGTTCTTC. This sequence encodes CASSQDDMAGDGNEQFF.

This clonotype was seen a handful of times. J is TRBJ2-7 and V is TRBV5-1; 14 bases agree with TRBD2. Germline lookup yields CDR1 SGHRS and CDR2 YFSETQ. V lost 4 bases to trimming and J lost 2 bases; unmatched junction nucleotides: 8. This CDR3 has 17 residues. The CDR3 DNA reads TGCGCCAGCAGCCCAGGGACTAGCGGGAGACCTCCCTACGAGCAGTACTTC. Its translation: CASSPGTSGRPPYEQYF.

This clonotype came up many times. CDR3 residues: CASSEGDRDPVTDTQYF. In DNA, the CDR3 is TGTGCCAGCAGCGAGGGGGACAGGGACCCTGTCACAGATACGCAGTATTTT. V and J are TRBV9 and TRBJ2-3; 9 bases agree with TRBD1. V lost 3 bases to trimming and J lost 2 bases; unmatched junction nucleotides: 10. There are 17 residues in the CDR3. Germline V gene data show CDR1 as SGDLS and CDR2 as YYNGEE.

This clonotype was detected a few times. The rearrangement links TRBV29-1 to TRBJ2-1; TRBD2 matches at 10 bases. The CDR3 length is 14 residues. The germline V gene encodes CDR1 SQVTM and CDR2 ANQGSEA. The J segment lost 7 bases and the V segment lost 6 bases, leaving 9 bases of the junction unmatched. This chain's CDR3 is CSVWNPSGRNEQFF. The DNA of the CDR3 is TGCAGCGTGTGGAATCCTAGCGGGAGAAATGAGCAGTTCTTC.

This clonotype has a count of ten or more. The chain recombines TRBV7-4 with TRBJ2-3; 11 nucleotides agree with TRBD2. CDR3 length: 17 residues. Germline V gene sequence: CDR1 SGHVT, CDR2 SQSDAQ. The trim removed 0 bases at V and 3 bases at J, leaving 5 bases unmatched. CDR3 sequence: CASSLAPLAGGTDTQYF. In DNA, the CDR3 is TGTGCCAGCAGCTTAGCTCCCCTAGCGGGGGGTACAGATACGCAGTATTTT.

This clonotype has a handful of counts. The rearrangement joins TRBV4-2 to TRBJ2-7, with D uncertain. Trimming left V 0 bases short and J 7 bases short, with 10 bases between. CDR1 and CDR2 from the germline V gene are LGHNA and YNFKEQ. This CDR3 is 13 amino acids long. CDR3 nucleotides: TGTGCCAGCAGCCAAGACAGTTTTCGGGAGCAGTACTTC. Its translation: CASSQDSFREQYF.

The genes are TRBV20-1 and TRBJ2-7; D not resolved. Deletions cut 5 bases from V and 6 bases from J, with 11 bases between. The CDR3 consists of 11 residues. Germline V gene sequence: CDR1 DFQATT, CDR2 SNEGSKA (reference sequence). The CDR3 loop reads CSAYPGSEQYF. CDR3 DNA: TGCAGTGCTTATCCGGGCTCCGAGCAGTACTTC.

This clonotype was counted many times. V is TRBV9 and J is TRBJ2-7; D not certain. The V gene's germline CDR1 is SGDLS and CDR2 YYNGEE. V lost 2 bases to trimming and J lost 4 bases, with 13 bases between them. The CDR3 is 14 residues long. The CDR3 region is CASSVTVSGYEQYF. CDR3 nucleotides: TGTGCCAGCAGCGTTACTGTTTCCGGTTACGAGCAGTACTTC.

The rearrangement uses TRBV27 and TRBJ1-2; TRBD1 agrees at 7 bases. The CDR3 is made up of 13 amino acids. Germline values: CDR1 MNHEY, CDR2 SMNVEV (reference sequence). The V segment lost 5 bases and the J segment 4 bases; nucleotides outside the gene matches: 4. CDR3 sequence reads: CASSPRGVYGYTF. In nucleotides, the CDR3 is TGTGCCAGCAGTCCCAGGGGGGTCTATGGCTACACCTTC.

The chain has TRBV6-4 and TRBJ2-1, with TRBD1 as a possible D gene (6 bases). V was trimmed by 2 bases and J by 9 bases, leaving 14 bases between them. CDR3 length: 14 amino acids. The germline V gene has CDR1 MRHNA and CDR2 SNTAGT. The CDR3 coding sequence is TGTGCCAGCAGTGACGGCCAGGGGCGCACTGAGCAGTTCTTC. The encoded protein is CASSDGQGRTEQFF.

This clonotype has just a few counts. The chain recombines TRBV10-2 with TRBJ2-2; perhaps TRBD2 as D (6 bases). CDR1 WSHSY and CDR2 SAAADI come from the germline V gene. This CDR3 region has 13 residues. The V end was cut by 3 bases, the J end by 6 bases, with 8 bases between. CDR3 sequence reads: CASSDGGAGELFF. CDR3 bases: TGCGCCAGCAGTGATGGAGGGGCCGGGGAGCTGTTTTTT.

Many counts were recorded for this clonotype. The rearrangement links TRBV5-1 to TRBJ2-2; TRBD1 is a possible D gene (5 bases). CDR1 is SGHRS and CDR2 is YFSETQ in the germline V gene. V was cut by 6 bases and J by 5 bases, with 14 bases left in between. This CDR3 has 14 amino acids. The chain's CDR3 is CASMKLQETGELFF. The CDR3 nucleotides are TGCGCCAGCATGAAGTTACAGGAAACCGGGGAGCTGTTTTTT.

This clonotype occurred many times. The V and J genes are TRBV7-8 and TRBJ1-4, with a weak D call TRBD1 (5 bases). The V and J ends lost 5 bases and 8 bases respectively, with 21 bases between them. The CDR3 sequence is 16 residues long. The V gene's germline CDR1 is SGHVS and CDR2 FQNEAQ. The CDR3 loop reads CASSLATGPDTEKLFF. DNA of the CDR3: TGTGCCAGCAGCCTCGCAACAGGCCCAGATACCGAAAAACTGTTTTTT.

This clonotype was seen a single time. This sequence joins TRBV30 and TRBJ2-1; no clear D. The CDR3 spans 15 residues. Trimming took 5 bases from V and 10 from J, leaving 24 bases between them. The germline V gene has CDR1 GTSNPN and CDR2 SVGIG (reference sequence). In DNA form, the CDR3 reads TGTGCCTGGGATTACTTCAGCTTCAATAAGGGAGAGCAGTTCTTC. Residues: CAWDYFSFNKGEQFF.

J is TRBJ2-7 and V is TRBV11-2, with D possibly matching TRBD1 (6 bases). CDR3 length: 15 amino acids. The germline V gene encodes CDR1 SGHAT and CDR2 FQNNGV. Deletions cut 2 bases from V and 2 bases from J, with 13 bases between. The CDR3 nucleotides are TGTGCCAGCAGCTTACTAGGACAGCCGCCCTACGAGCAGTACTTC. Translation gives CASSLLGQPPYEQYF. Supplemented by reference TRBV11-2 and TRBJ2-7, the full variable domain reads EAGVAQSPRYKIIEKRQSVAFWCNPISGHATLYWYQQILGQGPKLLIQFQNNGVVDDSQLPKDRFSAERLKGVDSTLKIQPAKLEDSAVYLCASSLLGQPPYEQYFGPGTRLTVT.

This clonotype has at least ten counts. V is TRBV7-2 and J is TRBJ2-1; tentative D call: TRBD1 (6 bases). Looked up from germline, CDR1 is SGHTA and CDR2 is FQGNSA. Trimming pared 2 bases from V and 9 bases from J, leaving 20 bases between. The CDR3 runs to 16 residues. The CDR3 is CASSLFGGGGRGEQFF. The DNA for the CDR3 is TGTGCCAGCAGCTTATTTGGTGGGGGCGGCCGCGGTGAGCAGTTCTTC.

This clonotype was found a few times. The genes are TRBV7-9 and TRBJ2-1, with D perhaps TRBD2 (7 bases). This CDR3 is built from 15 residues. Germline loops: CDR1 SEHNR, CDR2 FQNEAQ (reference sequence). V dropped 2 bases and J dropped 5 bases, with 13 bases sitting between them. CDR3 loop: CASSLFGGPDNEQFF. The DNA for the CDR3 is TGTGCCAGCAGCTTATTCGGGGGGCCAGACAATGAGCAGTTCTTC.

This clonotype was detected many times. J is TRBJ2-1 and V is TRBV20-1; the D gene is possibly TRBD2 (5 bases). The CDR3 contains 15 residues. The germline CDR1 and CDR2 sequences are DFQATT and SNEGSKA (reference sequence). Trimming removed 0 bases at V and 4 bases at J, with 13 bases between. Here the CDR3 DNA reads TGCAGTGCTAGAGATTGGGCTACTAGTTACAATGAGCAGTTCTTC. It specifies CSARDWATSYNEQFF.